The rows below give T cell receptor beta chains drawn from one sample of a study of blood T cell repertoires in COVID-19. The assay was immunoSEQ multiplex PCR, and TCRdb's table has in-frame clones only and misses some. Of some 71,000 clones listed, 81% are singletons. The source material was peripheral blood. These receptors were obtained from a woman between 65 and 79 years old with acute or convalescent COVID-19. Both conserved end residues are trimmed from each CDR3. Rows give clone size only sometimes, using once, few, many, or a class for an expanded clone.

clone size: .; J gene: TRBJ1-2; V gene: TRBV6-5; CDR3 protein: ASSYPGQAGGYT
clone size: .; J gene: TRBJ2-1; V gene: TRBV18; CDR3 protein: ASSPPAGGDEQF
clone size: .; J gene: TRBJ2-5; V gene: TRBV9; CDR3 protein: ASSVALADQETQY
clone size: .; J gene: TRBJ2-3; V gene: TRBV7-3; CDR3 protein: ASSSTDTHTDTQY
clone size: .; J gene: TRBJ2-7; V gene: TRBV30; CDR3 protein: AWSVGRTGSYEQY
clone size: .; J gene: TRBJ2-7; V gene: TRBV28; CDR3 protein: ASSLSLAGEY
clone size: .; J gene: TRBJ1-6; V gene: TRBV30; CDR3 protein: AWRGAVANSPLH
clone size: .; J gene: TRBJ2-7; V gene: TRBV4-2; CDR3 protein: ASTPGKGMGLKGEQY
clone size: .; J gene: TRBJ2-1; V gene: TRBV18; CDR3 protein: ASSPGASGHNNEQF
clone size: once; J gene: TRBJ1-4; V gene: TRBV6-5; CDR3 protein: ASSTTGPNEKLF
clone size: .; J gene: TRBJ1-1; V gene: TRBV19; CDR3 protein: ASRTGNAEAF
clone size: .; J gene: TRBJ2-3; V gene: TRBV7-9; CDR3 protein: ASSPTANTDTQY
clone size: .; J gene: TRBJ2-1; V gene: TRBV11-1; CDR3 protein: ASSLPTSGINEQF
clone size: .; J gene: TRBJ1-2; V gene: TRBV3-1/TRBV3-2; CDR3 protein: ASSPRDFYGYT
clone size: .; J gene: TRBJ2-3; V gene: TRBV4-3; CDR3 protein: ASSQDAQVRATDTQY
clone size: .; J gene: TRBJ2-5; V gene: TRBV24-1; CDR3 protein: ATSDAEGGPGETQY
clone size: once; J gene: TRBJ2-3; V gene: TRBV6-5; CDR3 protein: ASSRDRGADTQY
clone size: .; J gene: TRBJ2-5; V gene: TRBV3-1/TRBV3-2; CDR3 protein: ASTGLAGGNSQY
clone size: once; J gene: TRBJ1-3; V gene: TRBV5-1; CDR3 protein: ASSLDGQGSGNTIY
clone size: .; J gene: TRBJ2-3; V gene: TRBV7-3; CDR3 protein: ASSQLTSGSGTQY
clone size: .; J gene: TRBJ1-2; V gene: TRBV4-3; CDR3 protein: ASSLSSTVGYGYT
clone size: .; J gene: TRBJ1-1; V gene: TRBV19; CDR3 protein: ASIPAGWESEAF
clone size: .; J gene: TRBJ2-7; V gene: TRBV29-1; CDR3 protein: SAKPGTDNEQY
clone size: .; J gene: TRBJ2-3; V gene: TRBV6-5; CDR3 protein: ASLAGEDTQY
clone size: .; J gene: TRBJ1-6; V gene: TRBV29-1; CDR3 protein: SAGQGLNSPLH
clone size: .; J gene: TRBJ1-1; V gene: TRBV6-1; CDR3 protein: ASSEGHRGTEAF
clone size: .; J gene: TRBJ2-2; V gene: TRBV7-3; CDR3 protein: ASSPVQGGTGELF
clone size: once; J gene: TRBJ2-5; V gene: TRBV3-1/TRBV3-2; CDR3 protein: ASSQDGTRETQY
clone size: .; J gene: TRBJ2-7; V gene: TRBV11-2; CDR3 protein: ASSLFRPGQGGYEQY
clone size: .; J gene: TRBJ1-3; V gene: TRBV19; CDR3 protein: ASSLQGSGNTIY
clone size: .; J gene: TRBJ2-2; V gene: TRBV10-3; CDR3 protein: ATETEQNTGELF
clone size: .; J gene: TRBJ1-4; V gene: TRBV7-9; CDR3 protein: ASSLSGAPNEKLF
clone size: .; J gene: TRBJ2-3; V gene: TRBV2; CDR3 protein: ASSVEVDFTDTQY
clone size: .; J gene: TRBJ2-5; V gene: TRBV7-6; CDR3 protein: ASSLASGREETQY
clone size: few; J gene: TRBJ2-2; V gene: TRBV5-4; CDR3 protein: ASSPLASATNTGELF
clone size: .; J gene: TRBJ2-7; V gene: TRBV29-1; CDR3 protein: SVGQATYEQY
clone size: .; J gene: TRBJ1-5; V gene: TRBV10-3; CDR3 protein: AISRDRNSNQPQH
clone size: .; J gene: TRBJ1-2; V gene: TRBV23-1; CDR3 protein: ASSQIGQIFNYGYT
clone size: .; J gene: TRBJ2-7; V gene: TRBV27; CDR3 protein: ASSKTTGFKEQY
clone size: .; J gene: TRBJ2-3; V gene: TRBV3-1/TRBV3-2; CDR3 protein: ASSPSPSGGAAVMNTQY